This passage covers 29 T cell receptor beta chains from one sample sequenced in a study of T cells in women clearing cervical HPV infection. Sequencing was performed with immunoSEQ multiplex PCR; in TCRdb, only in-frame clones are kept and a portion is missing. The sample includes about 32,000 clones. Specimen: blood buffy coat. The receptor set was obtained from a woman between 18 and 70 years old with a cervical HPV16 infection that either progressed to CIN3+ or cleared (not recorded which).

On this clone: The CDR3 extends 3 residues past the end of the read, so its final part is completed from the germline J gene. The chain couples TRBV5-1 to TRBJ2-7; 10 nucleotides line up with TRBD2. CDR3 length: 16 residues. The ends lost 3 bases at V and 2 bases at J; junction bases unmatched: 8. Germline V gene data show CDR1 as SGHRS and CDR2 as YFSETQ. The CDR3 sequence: CASSSQTSGSTYEQYF. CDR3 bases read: TGCGCCAGCAGCTCCCAGACTAGCGGGTCTACCTACGAG.

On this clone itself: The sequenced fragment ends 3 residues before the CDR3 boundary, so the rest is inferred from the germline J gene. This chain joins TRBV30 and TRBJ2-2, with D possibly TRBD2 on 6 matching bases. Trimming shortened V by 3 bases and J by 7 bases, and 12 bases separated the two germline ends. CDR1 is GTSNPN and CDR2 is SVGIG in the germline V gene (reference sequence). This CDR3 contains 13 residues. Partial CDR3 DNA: TGTGCCTGGAGCGACGGGGGTCACGGGGAG. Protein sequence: CAWSDGGHGE. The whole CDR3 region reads CAWSDGGHGELFF.

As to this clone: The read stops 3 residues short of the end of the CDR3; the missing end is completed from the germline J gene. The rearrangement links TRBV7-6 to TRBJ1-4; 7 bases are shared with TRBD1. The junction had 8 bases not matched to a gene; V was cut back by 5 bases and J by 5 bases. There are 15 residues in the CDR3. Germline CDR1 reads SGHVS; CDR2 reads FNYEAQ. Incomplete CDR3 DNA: TGTGCCAGCAGCCCATCGGACAGGCCGAATGAAAAA. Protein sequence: CASSPSDRPNEK. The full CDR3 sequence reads CASSPSDRPNEKLFF.

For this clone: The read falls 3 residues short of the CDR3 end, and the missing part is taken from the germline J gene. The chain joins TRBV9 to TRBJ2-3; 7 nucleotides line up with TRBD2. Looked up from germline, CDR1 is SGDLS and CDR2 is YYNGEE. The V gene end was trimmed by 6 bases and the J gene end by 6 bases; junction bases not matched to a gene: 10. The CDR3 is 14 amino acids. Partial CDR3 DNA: TGTGCCAGCACCCTAGAAGGGGAGGGCGATACG. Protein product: CASTLEGEGDT. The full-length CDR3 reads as CASTLEGEGDTQYF.

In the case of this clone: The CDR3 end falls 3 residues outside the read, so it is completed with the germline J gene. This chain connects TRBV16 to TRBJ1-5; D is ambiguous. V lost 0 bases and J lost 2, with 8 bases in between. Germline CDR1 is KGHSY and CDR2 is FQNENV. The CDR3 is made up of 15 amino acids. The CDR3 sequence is CASSQSSVGNQPQHF. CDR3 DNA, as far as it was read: TGTGCCAGCAGCCAATCTTCGGTAGGCAATCAGCCC.

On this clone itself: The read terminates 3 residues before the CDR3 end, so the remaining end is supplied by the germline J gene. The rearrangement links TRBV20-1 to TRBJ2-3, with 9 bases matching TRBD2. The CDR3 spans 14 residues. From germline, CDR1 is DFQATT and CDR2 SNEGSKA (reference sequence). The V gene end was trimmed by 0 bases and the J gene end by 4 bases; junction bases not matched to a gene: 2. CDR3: CSARDPSGADTQYF. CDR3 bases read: TGCAGTGCTAGAGACCCTAGCGGGGCAGATACG.

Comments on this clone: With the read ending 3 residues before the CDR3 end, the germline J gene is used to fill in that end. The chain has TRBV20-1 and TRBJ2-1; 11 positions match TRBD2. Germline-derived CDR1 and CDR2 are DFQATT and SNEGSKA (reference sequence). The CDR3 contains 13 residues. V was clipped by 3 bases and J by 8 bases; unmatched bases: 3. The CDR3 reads CSARKLAGDEQFF. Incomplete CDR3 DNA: TGCAGTGCTAGGAAACTAGCGGGGGATGAG.

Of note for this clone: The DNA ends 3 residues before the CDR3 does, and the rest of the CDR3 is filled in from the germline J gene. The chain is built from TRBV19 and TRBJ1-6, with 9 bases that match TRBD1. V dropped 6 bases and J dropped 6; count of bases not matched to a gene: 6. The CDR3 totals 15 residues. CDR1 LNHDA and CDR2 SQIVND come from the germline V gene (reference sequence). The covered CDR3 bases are TGTGCCAGTAGGGACAGGGGCGCCTTTAATTCACCC. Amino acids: CASRDRGAFNSP. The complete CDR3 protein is CASRDRGAFNSPLHF. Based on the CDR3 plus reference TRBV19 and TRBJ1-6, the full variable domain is DGGITQSPKYLFRKEGQNVTLSCEQNLNHDAMYWYRQDPGQGLRLIYYSQIVNDFQKGDIAEGYSVSREKKESFPLTVTSAQKNPTAFYLCASRDRGAFNSPLHFGNGTRLTVT.

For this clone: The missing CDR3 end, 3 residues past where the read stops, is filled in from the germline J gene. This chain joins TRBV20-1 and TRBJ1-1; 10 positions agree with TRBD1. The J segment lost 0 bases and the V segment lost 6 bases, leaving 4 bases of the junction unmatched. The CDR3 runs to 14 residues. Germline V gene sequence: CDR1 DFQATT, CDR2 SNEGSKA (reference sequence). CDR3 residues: CSADRGRVNTEAFF. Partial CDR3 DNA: TGCAGTGCGGACAGGGGGAGGGTGAACACTGAA.

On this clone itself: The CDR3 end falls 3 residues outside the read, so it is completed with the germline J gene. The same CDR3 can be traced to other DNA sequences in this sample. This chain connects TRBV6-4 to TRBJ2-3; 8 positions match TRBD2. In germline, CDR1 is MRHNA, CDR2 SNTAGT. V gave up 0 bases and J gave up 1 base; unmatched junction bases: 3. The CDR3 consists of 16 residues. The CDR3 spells CASSDSSGGGTDTQYF. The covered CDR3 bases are TGTGCCAGCAGTGACTCAAGCGGGGGAGGCACAGATACG.

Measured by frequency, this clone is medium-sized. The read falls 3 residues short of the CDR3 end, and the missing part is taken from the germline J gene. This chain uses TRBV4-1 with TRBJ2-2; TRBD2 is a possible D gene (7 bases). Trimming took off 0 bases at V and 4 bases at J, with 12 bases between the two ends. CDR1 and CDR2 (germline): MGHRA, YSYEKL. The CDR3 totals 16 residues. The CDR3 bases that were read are TGCGCCAGCAGCCAAGAGGCGGGGGCAATCACCGGGGAG. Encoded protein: CASSQEAGAITGE. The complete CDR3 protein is CASSQEAGAITGELFF.

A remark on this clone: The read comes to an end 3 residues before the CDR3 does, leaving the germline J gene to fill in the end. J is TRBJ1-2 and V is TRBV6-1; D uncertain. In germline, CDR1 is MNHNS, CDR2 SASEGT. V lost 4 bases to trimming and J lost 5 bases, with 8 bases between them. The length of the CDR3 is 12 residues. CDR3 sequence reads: CASSVAGYGYTF. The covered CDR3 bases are TGTGCCAGCAGTGTAGCCGGGTATGGC.

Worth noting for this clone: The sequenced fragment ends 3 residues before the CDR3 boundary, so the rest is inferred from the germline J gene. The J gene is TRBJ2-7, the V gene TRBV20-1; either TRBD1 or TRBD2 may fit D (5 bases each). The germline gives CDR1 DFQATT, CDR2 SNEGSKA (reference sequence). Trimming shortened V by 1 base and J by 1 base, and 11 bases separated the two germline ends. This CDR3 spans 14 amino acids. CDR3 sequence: CSARGSGSSYEQYF. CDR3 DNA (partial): TGCAGTGCTAGAGGGTCAGGGAGTTCCTACGAG.

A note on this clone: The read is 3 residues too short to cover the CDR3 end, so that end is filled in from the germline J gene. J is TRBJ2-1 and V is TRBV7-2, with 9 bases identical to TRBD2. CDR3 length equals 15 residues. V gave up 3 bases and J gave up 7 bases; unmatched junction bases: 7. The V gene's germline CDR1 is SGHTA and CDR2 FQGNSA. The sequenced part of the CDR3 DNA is TGTGCCAGCAGCTTGGGGACTAGCTCCGGGAATGAG. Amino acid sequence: CASSLGTSSGNE. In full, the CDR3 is CASSLGTSSGNEQFF.

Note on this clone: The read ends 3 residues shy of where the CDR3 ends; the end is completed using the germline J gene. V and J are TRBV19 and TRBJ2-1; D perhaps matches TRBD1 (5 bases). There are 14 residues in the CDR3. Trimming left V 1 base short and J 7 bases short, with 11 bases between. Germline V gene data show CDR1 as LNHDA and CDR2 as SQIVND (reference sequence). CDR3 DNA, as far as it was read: TGTGCCAGTAGTATAGTAGGGGTTGGGAATGAG. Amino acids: CASSIVGVGNE. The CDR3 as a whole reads CASSIVGVGNEQFF.

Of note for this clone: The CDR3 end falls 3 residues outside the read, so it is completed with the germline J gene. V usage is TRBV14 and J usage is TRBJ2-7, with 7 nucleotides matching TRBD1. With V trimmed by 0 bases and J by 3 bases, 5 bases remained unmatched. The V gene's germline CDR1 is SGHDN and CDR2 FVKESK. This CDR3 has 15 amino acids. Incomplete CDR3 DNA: TGTGCCAGCAGCCAAGATAACAGGGGAGTCTACGAG. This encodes CASSQDNRGVYE. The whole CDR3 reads CASSQDNRGVYEQYF.

The sequenced part of the CDR3 DNA is TGTGCCAGTAGGGGGACAGGGGGCACTGAA. Its translation: CASRGTGGTE. Given in full, the CDR3 is CASRGTGGTEAFF. V is TRBV19 and J is TRBJ1-1; 11 positions agree with TRBD1. Sequencing ends 3 residues short of the CDR3 end; the germline J gene provides the rest. CDR1 LNHDA and CDR2 SQIVND come from the germline V gene (reference sequence). The CDR3 contains 13 residues. J lost 4 bases, V lost 6 bases, and 1 base had no gene match. Drawing the rest from reference TRBV19 and TRBJ1-1, the complete variable domain is DGGITQSPKYLFRKEGQNVTLSCEQNLNHDAMYWYRQDPGQGLRLIYYSQIVNDFQKGDIAEGYSVSREKKESFPLTVTSAQKNPTAFYLCASRGTGGTEAFFGQGTRLTVV.

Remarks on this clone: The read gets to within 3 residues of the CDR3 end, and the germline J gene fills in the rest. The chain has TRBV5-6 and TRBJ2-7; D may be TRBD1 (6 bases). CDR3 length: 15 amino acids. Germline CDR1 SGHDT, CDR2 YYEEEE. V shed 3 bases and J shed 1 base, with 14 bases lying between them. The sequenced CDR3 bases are TGTGCCAGCAGCTATTACCACAGGGAATCCTACGAG. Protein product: CASSYYHRESYE. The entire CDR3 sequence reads CASSYYHRESYEQYF.

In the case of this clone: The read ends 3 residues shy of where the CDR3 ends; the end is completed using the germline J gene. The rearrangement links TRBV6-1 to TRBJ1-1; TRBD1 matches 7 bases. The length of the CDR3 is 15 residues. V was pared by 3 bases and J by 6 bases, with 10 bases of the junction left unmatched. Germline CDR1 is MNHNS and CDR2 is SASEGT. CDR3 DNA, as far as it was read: TGTGCCAGCAGTGAGAGGGCCAACAGGGGCGCTGAA. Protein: CASSERANRGAE. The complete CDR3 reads CASSERANRGAEAFF.

The sequenced part of the CDR3 DNA is TGTGCCAGTAGGGCAGGGTTGGACTATGGC. Its protein is CASRAGLDYG. The entire CDR3 reads CASRAGLDYGYTF. The rearrangement uses TRBV19 and TRBJ1-2, with a weak D call TRBD1 (5 bases). Read data end 3 residues before the CDR3 end; the end is taken from the germline J gene. The V end lost 6 bases, the J end lost 3 bases, and 11 bases lay between the germline ends. The CDR3 is made up of 13 amino acids. Germline V CDR1 and CDR2: LNHDA, SQIVND (reference sequence).

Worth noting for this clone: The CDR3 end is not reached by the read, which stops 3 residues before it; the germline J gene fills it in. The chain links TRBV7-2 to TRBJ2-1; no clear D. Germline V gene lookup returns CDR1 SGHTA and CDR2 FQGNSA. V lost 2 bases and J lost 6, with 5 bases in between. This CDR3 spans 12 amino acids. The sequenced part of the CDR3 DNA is TGTGCCAGCAGCTTATCATTCAATGAG. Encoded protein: CASSLSFNE. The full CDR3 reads CASSLSFNEQFF.

This CDR3 reads CASRSQTGVDNSPLHF. The part of the CDR3 DNA that was read is TGTGCCAGCAGGTCCCAGACAGGGGTGGATAATTCACCC. This chain joins TRBV2 and TRBJ1-6, with 8 bases lining up with TRBD1. The sequence runs out 3 residues before the end of the CDR3; the remainder is reconstructed from the germline J gene. The germline CDR1 and CDR2 sequences are SNHLY and FYNNEI. There are 16 residues in the CDR3. V shed 6 bases, J shed 5 bases, and the junction held 9 bases outside the gene matches.

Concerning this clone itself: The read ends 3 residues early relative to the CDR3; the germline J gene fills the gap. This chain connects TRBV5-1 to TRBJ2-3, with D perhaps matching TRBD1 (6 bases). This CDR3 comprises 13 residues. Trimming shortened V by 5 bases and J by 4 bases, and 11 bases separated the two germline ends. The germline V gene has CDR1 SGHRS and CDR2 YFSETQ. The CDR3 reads CASRQGGPDTQYF. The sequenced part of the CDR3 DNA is TGCGCCAGCAGACAGGGTGGACCAGATACG.

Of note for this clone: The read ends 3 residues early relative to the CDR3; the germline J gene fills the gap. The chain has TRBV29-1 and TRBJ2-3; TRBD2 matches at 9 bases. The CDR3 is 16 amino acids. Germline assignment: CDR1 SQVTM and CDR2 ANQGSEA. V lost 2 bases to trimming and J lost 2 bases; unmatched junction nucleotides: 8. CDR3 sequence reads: CSVELGRGGSTDTQYF. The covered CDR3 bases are TGCAGCGTTGAATTGGGGCGGGGGGGCTCCACAGATACG.

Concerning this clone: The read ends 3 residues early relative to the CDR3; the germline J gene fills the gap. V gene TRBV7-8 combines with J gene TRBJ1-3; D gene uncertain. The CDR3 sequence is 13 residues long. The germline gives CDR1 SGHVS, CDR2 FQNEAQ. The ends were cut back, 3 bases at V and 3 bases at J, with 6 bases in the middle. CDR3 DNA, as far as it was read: TGTGCCAGCAGCTTTAGTGATGGAAACACC. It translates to CASSFSDGNT. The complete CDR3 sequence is CASSFSDGNTIYF. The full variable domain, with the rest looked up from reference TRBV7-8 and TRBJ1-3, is GAGVSQSPRYKVAKRGQDVALRCDPISGHVSLFWYQQALGQGPEFLTYFQNEAQLDKSGLPSDRFFAERPEGSVSTLKIQRTQQEDSAVYLCASSFSDGNTIYFGEGSWLTVV.

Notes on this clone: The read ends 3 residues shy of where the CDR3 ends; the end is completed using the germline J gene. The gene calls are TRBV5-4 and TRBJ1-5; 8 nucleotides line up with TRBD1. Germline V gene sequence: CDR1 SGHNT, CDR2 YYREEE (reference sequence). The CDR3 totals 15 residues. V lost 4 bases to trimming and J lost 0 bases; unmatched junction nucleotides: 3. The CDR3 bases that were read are TGTGCCAGCAGCGTACAGGGGGATAGCAATCAGCCC. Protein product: CASSVQGDSNQP. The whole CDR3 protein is CASSVQGDSNQPQHF.

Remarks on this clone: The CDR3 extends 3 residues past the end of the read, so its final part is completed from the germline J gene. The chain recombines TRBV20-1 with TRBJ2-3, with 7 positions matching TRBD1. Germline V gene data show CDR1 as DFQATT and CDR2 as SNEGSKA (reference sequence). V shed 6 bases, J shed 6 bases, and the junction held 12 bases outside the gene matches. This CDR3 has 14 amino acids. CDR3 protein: CSAPRQGSRDTQYF. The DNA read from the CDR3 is TGCAGTGCCCCTCGACAGGGATCGAGGGATACG.

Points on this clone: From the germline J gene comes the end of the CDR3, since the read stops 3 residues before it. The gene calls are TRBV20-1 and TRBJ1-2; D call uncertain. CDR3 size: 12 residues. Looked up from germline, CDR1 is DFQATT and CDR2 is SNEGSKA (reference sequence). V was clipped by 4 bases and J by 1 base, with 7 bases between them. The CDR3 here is CSAIDNNYGYTF. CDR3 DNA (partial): TGCAGTGCTATCGACAATAACTATGGC.

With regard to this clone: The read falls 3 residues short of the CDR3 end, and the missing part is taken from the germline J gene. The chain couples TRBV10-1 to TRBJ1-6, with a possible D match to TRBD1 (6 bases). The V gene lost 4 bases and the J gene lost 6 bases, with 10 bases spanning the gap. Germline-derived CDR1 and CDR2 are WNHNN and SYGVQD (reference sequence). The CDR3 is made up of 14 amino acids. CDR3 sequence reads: CASSAGESNSPLHF. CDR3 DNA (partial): TGCGCCAGCAGTGCAGGGGAAAGTAATTCACCC.